This T cell receptor beta chain was identified during a study of identical twins. Whole-study findings and limits: Abundant beta clonotypes from cord blood bore fewer insertions; memory repertoires lacked this pattern. Twins' surplus sharing was weaker for beta out-of-frame sequences. Twin-shared out-of-frame alpha sequences showed excess low generation probability.

This clonotype turned up a few times. Its specificity is unknown. TCRdb reanalysed the 5' RACE reads using MiXCR and keeps one entry per CDR3 protein. The data hold about 260,000 distinct CDR3 sequences, with 7% observed a single time. The ends were cut back, 4 bases at V and 14 bases at J, with 17 bases in the middle. The germline gives CDR1 LGHDT, CDR2 YNNKEL (reference sequence). The CDR3 sequence is 12 residues long. This sample was shared with a second study, whose subject was yellow fever vaccine responses in identical twins.

The origin of this receptor is a woman aged 18-35 years in good health. This rearrangement joins TRBV3-1 to TRBJ1-1, with a tentative D call TRBD1 (5 bases). Sequenced input: memory (CD45RO+) T cells sorted from blood. This CDR3 reads CASSLGTSGVFF. CDR3 DNA: TGTGCCAGCAGCCTCGGGACCTCGGGGGTGTTCTTT.